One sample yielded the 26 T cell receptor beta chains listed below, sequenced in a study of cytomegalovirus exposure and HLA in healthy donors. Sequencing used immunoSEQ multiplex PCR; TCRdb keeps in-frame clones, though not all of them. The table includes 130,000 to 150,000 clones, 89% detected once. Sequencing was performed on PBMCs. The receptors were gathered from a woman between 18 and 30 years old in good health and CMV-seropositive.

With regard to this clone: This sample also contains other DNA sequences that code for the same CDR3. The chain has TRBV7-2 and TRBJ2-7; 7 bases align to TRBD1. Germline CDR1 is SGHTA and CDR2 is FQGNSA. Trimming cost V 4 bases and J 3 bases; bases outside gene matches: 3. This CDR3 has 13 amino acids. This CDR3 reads CASSSNRGYEQYF. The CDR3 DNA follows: TGTGCCAGCAGCTCAAACAGGGGCTACGAGCAGTACTTC.

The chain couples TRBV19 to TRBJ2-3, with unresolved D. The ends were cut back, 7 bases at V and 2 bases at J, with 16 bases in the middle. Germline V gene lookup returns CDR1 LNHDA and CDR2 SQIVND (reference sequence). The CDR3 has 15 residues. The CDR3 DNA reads TGTGCCAGTACCCGCTCTGAGACAAACACAGATACGCAGTATTTT. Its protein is CASTRSETNTDTQYF.

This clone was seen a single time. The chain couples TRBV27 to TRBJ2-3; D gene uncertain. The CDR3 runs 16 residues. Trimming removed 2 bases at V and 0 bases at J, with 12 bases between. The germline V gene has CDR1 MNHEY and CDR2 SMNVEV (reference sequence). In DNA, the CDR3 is TGTGCCAGCAGTTTAAAGAGATTTACTAGCACAGATACGCAGTATTTT. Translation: CASSLKRFTSTDTQYF.

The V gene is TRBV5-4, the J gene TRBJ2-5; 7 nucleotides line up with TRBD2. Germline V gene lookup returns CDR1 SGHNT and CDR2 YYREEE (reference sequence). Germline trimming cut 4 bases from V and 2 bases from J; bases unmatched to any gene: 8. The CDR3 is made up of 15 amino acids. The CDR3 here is CASSLIKAGQETQYF. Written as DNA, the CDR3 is TGTGCCAGCAGCCTCATTAAAGCGGGGCAAGAGACCCAGTACTTC.

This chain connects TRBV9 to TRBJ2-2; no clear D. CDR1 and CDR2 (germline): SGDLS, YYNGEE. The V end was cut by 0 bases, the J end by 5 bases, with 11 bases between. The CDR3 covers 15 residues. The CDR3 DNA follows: TGTGCCAGCAGCGTAGGGCAGGTTATGACCGGGGAGCTGTTTTTT. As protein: CASSVGQVMTGELFF.

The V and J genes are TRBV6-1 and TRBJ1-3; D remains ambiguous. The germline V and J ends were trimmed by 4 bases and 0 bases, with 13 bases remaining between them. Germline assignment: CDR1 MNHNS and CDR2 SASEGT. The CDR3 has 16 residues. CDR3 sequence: CASSVEPDYSGNTIYF. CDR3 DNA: TGTGCCAGCAGTGTAGAGCCGGACTACTCTGGAAACACCATATATTTT.

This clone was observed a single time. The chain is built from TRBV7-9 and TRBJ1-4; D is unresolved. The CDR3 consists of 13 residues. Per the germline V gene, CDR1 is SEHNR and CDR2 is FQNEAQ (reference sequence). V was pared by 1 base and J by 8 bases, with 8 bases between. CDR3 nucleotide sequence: TGTGCCAGCAGCTTAGTCCCAGGAGAAAAACTGTTTTTT. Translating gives CASSLVPGEKLFF.

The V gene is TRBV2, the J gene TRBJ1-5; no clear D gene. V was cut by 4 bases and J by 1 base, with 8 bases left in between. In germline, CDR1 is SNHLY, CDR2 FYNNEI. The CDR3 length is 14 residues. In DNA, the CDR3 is TGTGCCAGCAGTGTGACACAAAGCAATCAGCCCCAGCATTTT. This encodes CASSVTQSNQPQHF.

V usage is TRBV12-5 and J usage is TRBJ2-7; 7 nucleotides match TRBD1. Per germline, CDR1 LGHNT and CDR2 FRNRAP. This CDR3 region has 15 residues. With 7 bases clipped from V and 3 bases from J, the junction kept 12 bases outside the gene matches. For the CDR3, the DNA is TGTGCTAGTGAATCCGCCGGGACAGAGAGCTACGAGCAGTACTTC. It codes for CASESAGTESYEQYF.

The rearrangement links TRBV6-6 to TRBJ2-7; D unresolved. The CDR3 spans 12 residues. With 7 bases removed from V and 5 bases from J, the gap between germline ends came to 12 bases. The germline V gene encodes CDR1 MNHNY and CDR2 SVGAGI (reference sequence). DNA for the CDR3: TGTGCCAGCAATCTACCGCCCAACGAGCAGTACTTC. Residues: CASNLPPNEQYF.

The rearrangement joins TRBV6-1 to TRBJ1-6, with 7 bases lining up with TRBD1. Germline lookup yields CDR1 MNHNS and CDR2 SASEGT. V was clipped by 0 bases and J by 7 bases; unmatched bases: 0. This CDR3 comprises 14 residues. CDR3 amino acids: CASSEATGNSPLHF. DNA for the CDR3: TGTGCCAGCAGTGAAGCGACAGGGAATTCACCCCTCCACTTT.

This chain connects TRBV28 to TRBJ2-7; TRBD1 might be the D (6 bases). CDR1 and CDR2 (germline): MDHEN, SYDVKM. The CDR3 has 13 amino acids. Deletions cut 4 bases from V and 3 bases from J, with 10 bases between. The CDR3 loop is CASSYQGYYEQYF. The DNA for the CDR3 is TGTGCCAGCAGTTATCAGGGGTACTACGAGCAGTACTTC.

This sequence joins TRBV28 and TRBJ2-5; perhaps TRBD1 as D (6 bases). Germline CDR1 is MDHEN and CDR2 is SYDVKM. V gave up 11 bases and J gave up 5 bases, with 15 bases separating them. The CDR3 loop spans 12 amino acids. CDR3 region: CAAQGTVETQYF. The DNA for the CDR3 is TGTGCCGCCCAGGGGACGGTCGAGACCCAGTACTTC.

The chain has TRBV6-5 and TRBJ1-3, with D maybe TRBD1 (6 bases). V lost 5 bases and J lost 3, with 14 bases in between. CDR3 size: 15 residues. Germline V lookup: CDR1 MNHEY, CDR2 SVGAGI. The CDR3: CASSKGRGIGNTIYF. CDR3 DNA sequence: TGTGCCAGCAGTAAAGGCAGGGGAATTGGAAACACCATATATTTT.

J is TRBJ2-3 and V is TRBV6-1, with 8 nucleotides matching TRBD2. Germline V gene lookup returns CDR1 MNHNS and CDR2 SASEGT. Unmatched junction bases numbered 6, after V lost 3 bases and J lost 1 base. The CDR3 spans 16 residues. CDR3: CASSDPGLDGTDTQYF. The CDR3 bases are TGTGCCAGCAGTGACCCGGGACTAGACGGCACAGATACGCAGTATTTT.

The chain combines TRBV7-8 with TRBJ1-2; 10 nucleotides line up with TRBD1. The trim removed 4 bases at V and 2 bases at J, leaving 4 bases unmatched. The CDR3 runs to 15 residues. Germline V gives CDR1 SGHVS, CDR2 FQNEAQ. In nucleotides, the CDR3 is TGTGCCAGCAGCTGGGGGACAGGGGTGAACTATGGCTACACCTTC. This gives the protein CASSWGTGVNYGYTF.

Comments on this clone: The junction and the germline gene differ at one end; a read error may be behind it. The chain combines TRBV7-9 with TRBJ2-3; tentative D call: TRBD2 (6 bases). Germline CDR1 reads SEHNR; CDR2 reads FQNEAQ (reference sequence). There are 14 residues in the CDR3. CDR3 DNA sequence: TGTGCCAGCAGCCTAGCGTCGGGCACAGATACGCAGTATTTT. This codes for CASSLASGTDTQYF.

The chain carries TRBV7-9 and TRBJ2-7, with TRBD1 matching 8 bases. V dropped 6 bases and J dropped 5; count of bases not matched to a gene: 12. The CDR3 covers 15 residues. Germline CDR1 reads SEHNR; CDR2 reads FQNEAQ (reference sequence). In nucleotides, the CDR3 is TGTGCCAGCAGGGGGCTGGGACAGGTTACCCACGAGCAGTACTTC. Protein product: CASRGLGQVTHEQYF.

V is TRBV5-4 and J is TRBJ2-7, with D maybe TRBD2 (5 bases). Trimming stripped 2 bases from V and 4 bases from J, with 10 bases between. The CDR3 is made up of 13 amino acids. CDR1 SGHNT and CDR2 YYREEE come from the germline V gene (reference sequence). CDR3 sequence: CASSFSRGYEQYF. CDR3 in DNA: TGTGCCAGCAGCTTTTCCCGAGGGTACGAGCAGTACTTC.

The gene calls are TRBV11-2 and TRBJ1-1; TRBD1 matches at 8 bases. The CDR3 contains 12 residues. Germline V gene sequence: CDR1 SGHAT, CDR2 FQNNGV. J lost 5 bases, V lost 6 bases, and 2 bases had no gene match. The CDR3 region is CASRQGGTEAFF. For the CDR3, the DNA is TGTGCCAGCAGACAGGGGGGGACTGAAGCTTTCTTT.

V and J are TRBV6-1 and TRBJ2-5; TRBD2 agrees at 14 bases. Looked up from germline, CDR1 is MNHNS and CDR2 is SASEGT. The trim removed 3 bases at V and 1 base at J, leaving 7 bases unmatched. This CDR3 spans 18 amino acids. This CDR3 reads CASSDLTSGGAPQETQYF. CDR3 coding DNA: TGTGCCAGCAGTGATTTGACTAGCGGGGGGGCCCCCCAAGAGACCCAGTACTTC.

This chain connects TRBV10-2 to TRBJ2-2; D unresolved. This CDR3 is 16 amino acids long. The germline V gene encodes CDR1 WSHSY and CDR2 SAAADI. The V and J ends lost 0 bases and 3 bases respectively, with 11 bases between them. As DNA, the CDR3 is TGCGCCAGCAGTGAGTCGAGACGGAGACACACCGGGGAGCTGTTTTTT. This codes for CASSESRRRHTGELFF.

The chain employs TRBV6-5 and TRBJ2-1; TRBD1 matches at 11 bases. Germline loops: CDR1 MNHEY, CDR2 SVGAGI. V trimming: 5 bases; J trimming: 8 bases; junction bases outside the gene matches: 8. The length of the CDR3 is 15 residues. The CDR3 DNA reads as TGTGCCAGCAGTCGGACAGGGGGCGGTAGGGATGAGCAGTTCTTC. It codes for CASSRTGGGRDEQFF.

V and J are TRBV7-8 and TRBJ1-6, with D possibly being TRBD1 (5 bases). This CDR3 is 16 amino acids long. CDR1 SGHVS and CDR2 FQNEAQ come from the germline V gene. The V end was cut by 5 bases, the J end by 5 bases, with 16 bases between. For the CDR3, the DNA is TGTGCCAGCAGCCCAGGAGGGGAATACGATAATTCACCCCTCCACTTT. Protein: CASSPGGEYDNSPLHF.

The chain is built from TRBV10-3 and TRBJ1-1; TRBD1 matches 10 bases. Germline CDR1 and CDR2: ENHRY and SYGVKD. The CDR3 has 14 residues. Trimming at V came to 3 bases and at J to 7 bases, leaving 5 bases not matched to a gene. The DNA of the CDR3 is TGTGCCATCAGTGACCTGGACAGGGGGGATGAAGCTTTCTTT. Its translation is CAISDLDRGDEAFF.

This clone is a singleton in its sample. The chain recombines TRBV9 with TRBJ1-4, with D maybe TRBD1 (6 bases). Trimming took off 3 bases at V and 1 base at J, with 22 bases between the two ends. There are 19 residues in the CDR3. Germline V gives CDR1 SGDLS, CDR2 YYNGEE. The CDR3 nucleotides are TGTGCCAGCAGCGCCCCTGTTTCGGGGGGGCGGGAAACTAATGAAAAACTGTTTTTT. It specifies CASSAPVSGGRETNEKLFF.